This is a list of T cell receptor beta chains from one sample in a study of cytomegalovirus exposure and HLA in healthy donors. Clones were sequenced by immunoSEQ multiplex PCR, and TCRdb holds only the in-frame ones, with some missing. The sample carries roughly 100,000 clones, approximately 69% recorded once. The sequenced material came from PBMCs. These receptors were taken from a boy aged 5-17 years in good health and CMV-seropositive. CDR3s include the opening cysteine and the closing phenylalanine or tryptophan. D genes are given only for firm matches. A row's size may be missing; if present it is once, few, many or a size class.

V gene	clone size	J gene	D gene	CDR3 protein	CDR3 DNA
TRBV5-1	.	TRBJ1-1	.	CASSRDTSSGYTEAFF	TGCGCCAGCAGCCGGGACACCTCGAGTGGCTACACTGAAGCTTTCTTT
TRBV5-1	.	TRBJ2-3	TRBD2	CASSSGGRADTQYF	TGCGCCAGCAGCTCGGGGGGGCGGGCAGATACGCAGTATTTT
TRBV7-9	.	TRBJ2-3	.	CASSPTIGIDGPLDTQYF	TGTGCCAGCAGCCCCACTATCGGTATCGACGGCCCGTTGGATACGCAGTATTTT
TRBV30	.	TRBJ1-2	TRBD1	CAWSTDRGRGYGYTF	TGTGCCTGGAGTACGGACAGGGGCCGGGGCTATGGCTACACCTTC
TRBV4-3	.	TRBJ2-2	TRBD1	CASSQETGVFATGELFF	TGCGCCAGCAGCCAGGAGACAGGGGTCTTCGCCACCGGGGAGCTGTTTTTT
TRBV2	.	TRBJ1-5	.	CASSPFSGGNQPQHF	TGTGCCAGCAGTCCATTTTCAGGGGGCAATCAGCCCCAGCATTTT
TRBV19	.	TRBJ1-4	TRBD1	CASSPSDRVGRKLFF	TGTGCCAGTAGTCCGTCAGACAGGGTCGGTCGAAAACTGTTTTTT
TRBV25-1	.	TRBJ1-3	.	CASSENRAKSSGNTIYF	TGTGCCAGCAGTGAAAACAGGGCGAAAAGCTCTGGAAACACCATATATTTT
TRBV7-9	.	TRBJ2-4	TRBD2	CASSLARGLAGNIQYF	TGTGCCAGCAGCTTAGCAAGGGGACTAGCGGGAAACATTCAGTACTTC
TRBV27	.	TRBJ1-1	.	CASSLGQARTEAFF	TGTGCCAGCAGTTTAGGGCAGGCAAGGACTGAAGCTTTCTTT
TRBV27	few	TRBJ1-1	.	CASSLWGGHATEAFF	TGTGCCAGCAGTTTATGGGGGGGGCACGCCACTGAAGCTTTCTTT
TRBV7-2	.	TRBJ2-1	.	CASSLASPTLYNEQFF	TGTGCCAGCAGCTTAGCGTCACCTACCTTATACAATGAGCAGTTCTTC
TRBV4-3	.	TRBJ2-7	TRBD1	CASSQDQGTAYEQYF	TGCGCCAGCAGCCAAGATCAGGGGACAGCCTACGAGCAGTACTTC
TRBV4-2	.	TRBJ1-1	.	CASSQVGREDTEAFF	TGTGCCAGCAGCCAAGTGGGGCGTGAAGACACTGAAGCTTTCTTT
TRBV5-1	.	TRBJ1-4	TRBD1	CASSRGTGHEKLFF	TGCGCCAGCAGCCGCGGGACAGGACACGAAAAACTGTTTTTT
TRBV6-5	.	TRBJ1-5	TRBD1	CASSYGDRGDQPQHF	TGTGCCAGCAGTTACGGGGACAGGGGGGACCAGCCCCAGCATTTT
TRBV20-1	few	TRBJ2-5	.	CSALPRETQYF	TGCAGTGCCCTCCCCCGGGAGACCCAGTACTTC